Listed below are T cell receptor beta chains from one sample, sequenced in a study of T cell responses to AZD1222 COVID-19 vaccine. The data were produced by immunoSEQ multiplex PCR, yet TCRdb's version contains in-frame clones alone and is incomplete. The sample consists of over 110,000 clones, roughly nine tenths of them appearing once. The sequences come from peripheral blood, collected on day 0 of AZD1222 vaccination. These receptors all stem from an adult in good health. Both conserved end residues are part of each CDR3. The order of the fields is CDR3 DNA, CDR3 protein, J gene, V gene, clone size, D gene. The D gene is left open where the match is weak. Clone size is given for some rows only: seen once, a few or many times, or a class if the clone is expanded.

DNA: TGCGCCAGCAGCATGACTAGCGGGAGGGGGAATGAGCAGTTCTTC
CDR3: CASSMTSGRGNEQFF
J: TRBJ2-1
V: TRBV5-1
size: few
D: TRBD2

DNA: TGTGCCAGCAGTCATACCCGGGGGACTAGCGGCTACGAGCAGTACTTC
CDR3: CASSHTRGTSGYEQYF
J: TRBJ2-7
V: TRBV28
size: NA
D: TRBD2

DNA: TGTGCCAGCAGTTACCTAGGGCCAGGCGAGCAGTTCTTC
CDR3: CASSYLGPGEQFF
J: TRBJ2-1
V: TRBV6-5
size: NA
D: NA

DNA: TGTGCCAGCTCACCTTACCTGGGAGCTGAAGCTTTCTTT
CDR3: CASSPYLGAEAFF
J: TRBJ1-1
V: TRBV18
size: NA
D: NA

DNA: TGTGCCAGCAGCGCCCGGTGGGATGAAAAACTGTTTTTT
CDR3: CASSARWDEKLFF
J: TRBJ1-4
V: TRBV7-8
size: NA
D: NA

DNA: TGTGCCAGCAGCGTGACAGGGCCTCAGCCCCAGCATTTT
CDR3: CASSVTGPQPQHF
J: TRBJ1-5
V: TRBV28
size: NA
D: TRBD1

DNA: TGTGCCAGTAGTACAAAACAGGGTATAGATACGCAGTATTTT
CDR3: CASSTKQGIDTQYF
J: TRBJ2-3
V: TRBV19
size: NA
D: NA

DNA: TGTGCCAGCCTCGGACCGCCGAACACTGAAGCTTTCTTT
CDR3: CASLGPPNTEAFF
J: TRBJ1-1
V: TRBV28
size: NA
D: NA

DNA: TGTGCCAGCAGCAAAGTCCTTTTTAACAGGGACTATGGCTACACCTTC
CDR3: CASSKVLFNRDYGYTF
J: TRBJ1-2
V: TRBV21-1
size: NA
D: NA

DNA: TGTGCCAGCAGCCTGCGACTAGCGGGAACGAGGGGCGAGCAGTACTTC
CDR3: CASSLRLAGTRGEQYF
J: TRBJ2-7
V: TRBV5-6
size: NA
D: TRBD2

DNA: TGTGCCAGCAGTCAAGAGACCCGATACGAAGCTTTCTTT
CDR3: CASSQETRYEAFF
J: TRBJ1-1
V: TRBV2
size: NA
D: NA

DNA: TGTGCCAGCCTCCCCTATGCGGCGGGCACTGAAGCTTTCTTT
CDR3: CASLPYAAGTEAFF
J: TRBJ1-1
V: TRBV27
size: NA
D: NA

DNA: TGTGCCAGCAGCGACTGGACAGGGGGGGACACTGAAGCTTTCTTT
CDR3: CASSDWTGGDTEAFF
J: TRBJ1-1
V: TRBV7-8
size: NA
D: TRBD1

DNA: TGTGCCAGCAGCCGGAAAGGGGCGAACACTGAAGCTTTCTTT
CDR3: CASSRKGANTEAFF
J: TRBJ1-1
V: TRBV7-9
size: NA
D: NA

DNA: TGCGCCAGCAGCCAAGATCAGGCCAGCTCCTACGAGCAGTACTTC
CDR3: CASSQDQASSYEQYF
J: TRBJ2-7
V: TRBV4-1
size: NA
D: NA

DNA: TGTGCCAGCAGGCCTACAAATAGCAATCAGCCCCAGCATTTT
CDR3: CASRPTNSNQPQHF
J: TRBJ1-5
V: TRBV28
size: NA
D: NA

DNA: TGTGCCAGCAGCTCCCCCCCGATCGGGAAGAGAACCAATGAGCAGTTCTTC
CDR3: CASSSPPIGKRTNEQFF
J: TRBJ2-1
V: TRBV7-9
size: NA
D: NA

DNA: TGTGCCAGCAGCGTAGGGGCAGGGAGTGGAGATACGCAGTATTTT
CDR3: CASSVGAGSGDTQYF
J: TRBJ2-3
V: TRBV9
size: NA
D: NA

DNA: TGCGCCAGCAGCCTCCAGGGCACTGAAGCTTTCTTT
CDR3: CASSLQGTEAFF
J: TRBJ1-1
V: TRBV5-1
size: NA
D: NA

DNA: TGTGCCAGCAGCTTAGGGGGCGCGCGGGACTATGGCTACACCTTC
CDR3: CASSLGGARDYGYTF
J: TRBJ1-2
V: TRBV7-9
size: NA
D: NA

DNA: TGTGCCAGCAGTGAAAAGTACTTAGCCAAAAACATTCAGTACTTC
CDR3: CASSEKYLAKNIQYF
J: TRBJ2-4
V: TRBV2
size: NA
D: NA

DNA: TGCGCCAGCAGCCAAGGGACCCCCGGAGGCACAGATACGCAGTATTTT
CDR3: CASSQGTPGGTDTQYF
J: TRBJ2-3
V: TRBV4-1
size: NA
D: NA

DNA: TGTGCCAGCAGCCACCTCGGGCAGGGCCCTAGGTATGGCTACACCTTC
CDR3: CASSHLGQGPRYGYTF
J: TRBJ1-2
V: TRBV3-1/TRBV3-2
size: once
D: NA

DNA: TGTGCCAGTAGTCGGAAGCTGGGAGAAGTTTACGGGTTGGGGTATAATTCACCCCTCCACTTT
CDR3: CASSRKLGEVYGLGYNSPLHF
J: TRBJ1-6
V: TRBV19
size: NA
D: NA

DNA: TGTGCCATCAGTGAGTTAGGGGGAAGCTACGAGCAGTACTTC
CDR3: CAISELGGSYEQYF
J: TRBJ2-7
V: TRBV10-3
size: NA
D: NA

DNA: TGTGCCAGCACCCTTGGGGCGGAGAACATTGCGTACGAGCAGTACTTC
CDR3: CASTLGAENIAYEQYF
J: TRBJ2-7
V: TRBV27
size: NA
D: NA

DNA: TGTGCCAGTAGTTGGGGAGGGGAGAACACTGAAGCTTTCTTT
CDR3: CASSWGGENTEAFF
J: TRBJ1-1
V: TRBV19
size: NA
D: NA

DNA: TGCGCCAGCAGTGAGTTGGGAAATGAGCAGTTCTTC
CDR3: CASSELGNEQFF
J: TRBJ2-1
V: TRBV10-2
size: NA
D: NA

DNA: TGTGCCAGCAGCCAAAGGCGGGACACCGGGGAGCTGTTTTTT
CDR3: CASSQRRDTGELFF
J: TRBJ2-2
V: TRBV3-1/TRBV3-2
size: NA
D: NA

DNA: TGTGCCAGCAGTTTATGGGCAGGGGGCCGAGGGAACACTGAAGCTTTCTTT
CDR3: CASSLWAGGRGNTEAFF
J: TRBJ1-1
V: TRBV27
size: NA
D: TRBD1